This is a list of T cell receptor beta chains from one sample in a study of cytomegalovirus exposure and HLA in healthy donors. This table comes from immunoSEQ multiplex PCR, and its TCRdb copy is limited to in-frame clones, with some not included. The sample holds around 110,000 clones, approximately 72% seen once. The sequenced material came from PBMCs. Every receptor here comes from a man younger than 35 in good health and CMV-seronegative. The CDR3 runs from the conserved cysteine through the conserved F or W.

V gene: TRBV18
J gene: TRBJ1-5
CDR3 protein: CASQNDRVSNQPQHF

V gene: TRBV6-1
J gene: TRBJ1-1
CDR3 protein: CASSEPMNTEAFF

V gene: TRBV5-1
J gene: TRBJ2-2
CDR3 protein: CASSLDRIPSFNTGELFF

V gene: TRBV7-9
J gene: TRBJ1-1
CDR3 protein: CSSRNSQGVERTMNTEAFF

V gene: TRBV9
J gene: TRBJ1-1
CDR3 protein: CASSPRGANTEAFF

V gene: TRBV18
J gene: TRBJ2-1
CDR3 protein: CASSPQGIDEQFF

V gene: TRBV30
J gene: TRBJ2-6
CDR3 protein: CAWSPSGGANVLTF

V gene: TRBV10-3
J gene: TRBJ2-7
CDR3 protein: CAIRAGLDQSSYEQYF

V gene: TRBV2
J gene: TRBJ1-6
CDR3 protein: CASKETGHGNSPLHF

V gene: TRBV6-5
J gene: TRBJ1-2
CDR3 protein: CAAGWEYGYTF

V gene: TRBV5-6
J gene: TRBJ2-3
CDR3 protein: CASSLGPLAGGYTDTQYF

V gene: TRBV4-1
J gene: TRBJ1-5
CDR3 protein: CASSQVNNNQPQHF

V gene: TRBV18
J gene: TRBJ1-2
CDR3 protein: CASSPLPGQGGYGYTF

V gene: TRBV6-4
J gene: TRBJ2-3
CDR3 protein: CASSEGAGSSTDTQYF

V gene: TRBV6-6
J gene: TRBJ2-7
CDR3 protein: CASGGTGSHEQYF

V gene: TRBV11-2
J gene: TRBJ2-7
CDR3 protein: CASSRTVGTGASYEQYF

V gene: TRBV9
J gene: TRBJ2-7
CDR3 protein: CASSLGQGVNEQYF

V gene: TRBV11-2
J gene: TRBJ1-2
CDR3 protein: CASNSYRRGQIYGYTF

V gene: TRBV5-1
J gene: TRBJ1-4
CDR3 protein: CASSSGGQTEKLFF

V gene: TRBV5-1
J gene: TRBJ2-1
CDR3 protein: CASSLTDYTDNEQFF

V gene: TRBV6-1
J gene: TRBJ2-1
CDR3 protein: CASKEERNEQFF

V gene: TRBV11-2
J gene: TRBJ2-5
CDR3 protein: CASSLDPTAGEQYF

V gene: TRBV30
J gene: TRBJ1-1
CDR3 protein: CAWRTPDRRYTEAFF

V gene: TRBV6-5
J gene: TRBJ2-1
CDR3 protein: CASRPIAGQYNEQFF

V gene: TRBV5-1
J gene: TRBJ2-5
CDR3 protein: CASSTPSAAAETQYF

V gene: TRBV30
J gene: TRBJ1-5
CDR3 protein: CAWSTHRLNQPQHF

V gene: TRBV19
J gene: TRBJ1-4
CDR3 protein: CASSMKQGSEKLFF

V gene: TRBV6-1
J gene: TRBJ2-1
CDR3 protein: CASSEGRGLKGNEQFF

V gene: TRBV9
J gene: TRBJ2-6
CDR3 protein: CASSVTGATAGANVLTF

V gene: TRBV19
J gene: TRBJ2-2
CDR3 protein: CASSFRGIGELFF

V gene: TRBV2
J gene: TRBJ1-4
CDR3 protein: CASSDERGQGWEKLFF

V gene: TRBV7-8
J gene: TRBJ1-5
CDR3 protein: CASSPPGVQPQHF

V gene: TRBV5-6
J gene: TRBJ1-3
CDR3 protein: CASSLANVLGQVFDYTIYF

V gene: TRBV30
J gene: TRBJ1-1
CDR3 protein: CAWSVDGGPFF

V gene: TRBV13
J gene: TRBJ1-2
CDR3 protein: CASSPRTRANYGYTF

V gene: TRBV29-1
J gene: TRBJ2-7
CDR3 protein: CSAPEPGGHEQYF

V gene: TRBV7-9
J gene: TRBJ1-2
CDR3 protein: CASNRPTGFIYGYTF

V gene: TRBV5-4
J gene: TRBJ1-1
CDR3 protein: CASSLRGSWNTEAFF

V gene: TRBV18
J gene: TRBJ2-1
CDR3 protein: CASSPRGGPENNEQFF

V gene: TRBV10-2
J gene: TRBJ2-1
CDR3 protein: CASSVGLTGDEQFF

V gene: TRBV11-2
J gene: TRBJ2-7
CDR3 protein: CASSYGRAGGHYEQYF

V gene: TRBV27
J gene: TRBJ2-1
CDR3 protein: CASSFRRGAYNEQFF